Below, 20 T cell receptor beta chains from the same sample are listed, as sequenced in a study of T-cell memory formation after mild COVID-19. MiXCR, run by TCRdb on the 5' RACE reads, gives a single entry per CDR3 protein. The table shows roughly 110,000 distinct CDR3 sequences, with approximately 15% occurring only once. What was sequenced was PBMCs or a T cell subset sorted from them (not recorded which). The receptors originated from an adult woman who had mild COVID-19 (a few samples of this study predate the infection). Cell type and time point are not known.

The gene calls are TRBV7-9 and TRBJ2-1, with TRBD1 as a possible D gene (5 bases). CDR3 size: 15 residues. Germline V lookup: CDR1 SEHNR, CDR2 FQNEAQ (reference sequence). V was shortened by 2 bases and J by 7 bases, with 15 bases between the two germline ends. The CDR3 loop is CASSLSTSPGNEQFF. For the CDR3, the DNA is TGTGCCAGCAGCTTAAGCACTTCCCCAGGGAATGAGCAGTTCTTC.

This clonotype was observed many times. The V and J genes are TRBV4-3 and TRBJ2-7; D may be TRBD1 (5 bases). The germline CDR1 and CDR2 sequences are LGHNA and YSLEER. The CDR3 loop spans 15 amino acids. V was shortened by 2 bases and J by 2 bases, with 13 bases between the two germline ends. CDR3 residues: CASSQSTESTYEQYF. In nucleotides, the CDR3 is TGCGCCAGCAGCCAATCGACAGAGAGCACCTACGAGCAGTACTTC.

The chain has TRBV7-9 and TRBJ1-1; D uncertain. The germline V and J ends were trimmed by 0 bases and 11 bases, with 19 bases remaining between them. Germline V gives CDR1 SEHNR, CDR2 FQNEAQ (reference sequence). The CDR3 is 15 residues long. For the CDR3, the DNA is TGTGCCAGCAGCTTAGCCCCATCCCCAGAGGGAGAGGCTTTCTTT. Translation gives CASSLAPSPEGEAFF.

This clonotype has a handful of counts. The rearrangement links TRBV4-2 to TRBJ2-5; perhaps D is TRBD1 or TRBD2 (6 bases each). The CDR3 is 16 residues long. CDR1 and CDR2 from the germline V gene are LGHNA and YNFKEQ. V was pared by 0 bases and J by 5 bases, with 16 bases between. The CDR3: CASSQEIMGGSETQYF. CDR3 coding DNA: TGTGCCAGCAGCCAAGAGATCATGGGGGGCTCGGAGACCCAGTACTTC.

The CDR3 loop reads CATSSTGGAGTEAFF. For the CDR3, the DNA is TGTGCCACCAGCAGTACAGGGGGCGCGGGCACTGAAGCTTTCTTT. The chain is built from TRBV15 and TRBJ1-1; 9 bases are a match to TRBD1. CDR3 size: 15 residues. Germline-derived CDR1 and CDR2 are LNHNV and YYDKDF (reference sequence). V gave up 3 bases and J gave up 4 bases; unmatched junction bases: 6.

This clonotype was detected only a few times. The CDR3 sequence: CASSYSVANYLDTQYF. CDR3 DNA: TGTGCCAGCAGTTACTCGGTAGCGAACTACCTAGATACGCAGTATTTT. The chain links TRBV6-2 or TRBV6-3 to TRBJ2-3, with D possibly matching TRBD2 (5 bases). This CDR3 spans 16 amino acids. V was pared by 0 bases and J by 5 bases, with 15 bases between. The germline gives CDR1 MNHEY, CDR2 SVGEGT.

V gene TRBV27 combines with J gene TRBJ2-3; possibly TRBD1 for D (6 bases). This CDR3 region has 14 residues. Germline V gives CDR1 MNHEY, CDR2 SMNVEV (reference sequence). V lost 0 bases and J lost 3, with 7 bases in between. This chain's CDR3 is CASSLSQGTDTQYF. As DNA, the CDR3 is TGTGCCAGCAGTTTATCCCAGGGGACAGATACGCAGTATTTT.

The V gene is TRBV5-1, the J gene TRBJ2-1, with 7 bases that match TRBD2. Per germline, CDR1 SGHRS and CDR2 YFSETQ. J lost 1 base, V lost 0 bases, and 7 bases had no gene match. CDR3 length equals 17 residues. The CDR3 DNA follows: TGCGCCAGCAGCTTGGGACTAGCAGGAGGATCCTACAATGAGCAGTTCTTC. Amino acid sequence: CASSLGLAGGSYNEQFF.

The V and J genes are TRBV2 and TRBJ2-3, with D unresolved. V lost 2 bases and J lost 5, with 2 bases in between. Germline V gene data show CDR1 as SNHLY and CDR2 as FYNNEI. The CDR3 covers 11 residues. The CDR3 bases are TGTGCCAGCAGTGAACAAGATACGCAGTATTTT. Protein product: CASSEQDTQYF.

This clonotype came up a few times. The CDR3 sequence: CSAATGNGNKGGYTF. The CDR3 nucleotides are TGCAGCGCCGCGACAGGGAACGGGAACAAAGGTGGCTACACCTTC. V is TRBV29-1 and J is TRBJ1-2; 7 nucleotides align to TRBD1. Unmatched junction bases numbered 18, after V lost 7 bases and J lost 7 bases. CDR1 is SQVTM and CDR2 is ANQGSEA in the germline V gene. CDR3 length equals 15 residues.

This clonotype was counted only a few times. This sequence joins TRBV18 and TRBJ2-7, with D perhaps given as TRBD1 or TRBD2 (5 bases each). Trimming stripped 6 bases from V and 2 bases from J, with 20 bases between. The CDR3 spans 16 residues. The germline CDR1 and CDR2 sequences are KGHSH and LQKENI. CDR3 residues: CASSQTTSGPTYEQYF. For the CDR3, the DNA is TGTGCCAGCTCCCAAACGACATCGGGGCCGACCTACGAGCAGTACTTC.

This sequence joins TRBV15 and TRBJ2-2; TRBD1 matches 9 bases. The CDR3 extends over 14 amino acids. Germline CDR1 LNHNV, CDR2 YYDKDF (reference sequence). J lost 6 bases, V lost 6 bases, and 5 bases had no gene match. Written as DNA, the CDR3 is TGTGCCACCAGGGGACAGGGAACCGCCGGGGAGCTGTTTTTT. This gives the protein CATRGQGTAGELFF.

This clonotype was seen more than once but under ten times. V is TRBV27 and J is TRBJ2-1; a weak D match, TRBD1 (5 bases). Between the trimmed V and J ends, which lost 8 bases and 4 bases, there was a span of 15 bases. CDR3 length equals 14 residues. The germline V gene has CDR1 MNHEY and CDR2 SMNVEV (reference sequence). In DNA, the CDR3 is TGTGCCAGCGCCGAAGACAGCACGTACAATGAGCAGTTCTTC. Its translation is CASAEDSTYNEQFF.

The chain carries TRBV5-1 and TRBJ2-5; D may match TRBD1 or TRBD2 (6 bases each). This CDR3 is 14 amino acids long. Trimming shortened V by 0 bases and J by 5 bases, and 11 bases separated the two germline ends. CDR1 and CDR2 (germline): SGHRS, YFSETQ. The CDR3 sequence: CASSLAGAQETQYF. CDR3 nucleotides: TGCGCCAGCAGCTTGGCGGGGGCGCAGGAGACCCAGTACTTC.

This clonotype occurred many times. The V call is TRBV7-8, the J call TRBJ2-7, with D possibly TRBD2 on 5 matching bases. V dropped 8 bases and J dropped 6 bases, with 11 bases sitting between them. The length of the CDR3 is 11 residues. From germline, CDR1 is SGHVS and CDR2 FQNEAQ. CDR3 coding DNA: TGTGCCAGCCTAGGGAGTCGCGAGCAGTACTTC. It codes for CASLGSREQYF. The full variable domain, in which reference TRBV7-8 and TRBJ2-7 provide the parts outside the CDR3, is GAGVSQSPRYKVAKRGQDVALRCDPISGHVSLFWYQQALGQGPEFLTYFQNEAQLDKSGLPSDRFFAERPEGSVSTLKIQRTQQEDSAVYLCASLGSREQYFGPGTRLTVT.

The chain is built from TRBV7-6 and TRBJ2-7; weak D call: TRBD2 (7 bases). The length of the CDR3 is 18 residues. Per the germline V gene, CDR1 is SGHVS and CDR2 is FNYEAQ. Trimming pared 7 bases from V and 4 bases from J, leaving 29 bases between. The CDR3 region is CASTQTQGGGEFIYEQYF. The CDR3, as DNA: TGTGCCAGCACCCAGACCCAGGGAGGGGGGGAGTTTATTTACGAGCAGTACTTC.

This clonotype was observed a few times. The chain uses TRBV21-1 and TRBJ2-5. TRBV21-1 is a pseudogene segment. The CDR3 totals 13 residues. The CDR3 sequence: CASLQRGRETQYF. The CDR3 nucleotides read TGTGCCAGCTTGCAAAGGGGCAGGGAGACCCAGTACTTC.

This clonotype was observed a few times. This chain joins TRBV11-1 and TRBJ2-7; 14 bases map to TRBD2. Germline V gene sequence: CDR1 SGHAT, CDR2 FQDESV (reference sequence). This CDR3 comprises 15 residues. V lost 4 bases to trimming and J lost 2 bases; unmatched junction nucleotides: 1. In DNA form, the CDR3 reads TGTGCCAGCAGCTGGGGACTAGCGGGGGCCTACGAGCAGTACTTC. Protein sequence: CASSWGLAGAYEQYF.

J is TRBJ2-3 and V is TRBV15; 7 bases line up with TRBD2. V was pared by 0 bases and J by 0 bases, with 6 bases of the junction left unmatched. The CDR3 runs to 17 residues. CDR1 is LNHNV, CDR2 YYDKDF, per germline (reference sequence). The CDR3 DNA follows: TGTGCCACCAGCAGAGAGGCTAGCGGAACTAGCACAGATACGCAGTATTTT. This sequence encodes CATSREASGTSTDTQYF.

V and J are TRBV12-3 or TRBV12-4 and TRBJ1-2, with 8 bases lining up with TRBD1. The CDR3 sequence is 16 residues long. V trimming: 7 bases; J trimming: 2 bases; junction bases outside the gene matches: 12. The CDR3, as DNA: TGTGCCAGCATCCCTCGTCCGGGACAGGACAACTATGGCTACACCTTC. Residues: CASIPRPGQDNYGYTF.